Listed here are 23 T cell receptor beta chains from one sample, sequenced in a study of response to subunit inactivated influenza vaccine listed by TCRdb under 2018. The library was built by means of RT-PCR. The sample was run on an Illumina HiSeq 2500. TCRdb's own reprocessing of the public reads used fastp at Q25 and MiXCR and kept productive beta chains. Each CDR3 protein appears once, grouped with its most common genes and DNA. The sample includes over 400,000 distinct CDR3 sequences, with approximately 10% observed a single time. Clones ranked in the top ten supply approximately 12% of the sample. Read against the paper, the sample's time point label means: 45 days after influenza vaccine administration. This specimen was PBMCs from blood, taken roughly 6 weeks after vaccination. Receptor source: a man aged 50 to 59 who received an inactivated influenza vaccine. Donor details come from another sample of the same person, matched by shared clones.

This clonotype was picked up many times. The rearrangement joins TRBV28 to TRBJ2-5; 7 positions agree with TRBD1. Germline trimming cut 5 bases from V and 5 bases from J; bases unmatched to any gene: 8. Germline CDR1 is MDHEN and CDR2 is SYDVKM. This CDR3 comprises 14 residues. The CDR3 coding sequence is TGTGCCAGCAGTGCAACAGGGGTTAGGGAGACCCAGTACTTC. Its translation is CASSATGVRETQYF.

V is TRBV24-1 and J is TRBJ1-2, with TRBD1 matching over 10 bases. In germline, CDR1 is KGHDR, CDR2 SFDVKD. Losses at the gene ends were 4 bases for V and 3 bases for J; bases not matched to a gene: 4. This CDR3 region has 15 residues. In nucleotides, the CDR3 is TGTGCCACCAGTGACCCGACAGGGGGCCACTATGGCTACACCTTC. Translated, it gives CATSDPTGGHYGYTF.

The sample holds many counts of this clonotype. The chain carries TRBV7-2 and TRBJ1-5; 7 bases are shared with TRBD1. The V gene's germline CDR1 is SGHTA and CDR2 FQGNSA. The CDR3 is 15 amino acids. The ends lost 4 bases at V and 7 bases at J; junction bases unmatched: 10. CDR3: CASSSLGTAGQPQHF. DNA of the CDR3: TGTGCCAGCAGCTCGCTCGGGACAGCAGGGCAGCCCCAGCATTTT.

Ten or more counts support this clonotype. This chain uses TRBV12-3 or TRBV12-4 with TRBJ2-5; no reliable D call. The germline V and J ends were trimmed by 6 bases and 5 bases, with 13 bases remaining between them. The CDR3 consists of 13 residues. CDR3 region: CASRPGPMETQYF. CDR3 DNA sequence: TGTGCCAGCAGGCCCGGGCCAATGGAGACCCAGTACTTC.

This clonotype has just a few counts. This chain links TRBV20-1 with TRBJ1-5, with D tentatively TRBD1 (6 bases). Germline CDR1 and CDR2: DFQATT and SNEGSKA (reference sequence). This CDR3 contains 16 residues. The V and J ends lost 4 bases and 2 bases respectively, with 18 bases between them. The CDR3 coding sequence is TGCAGTGCTACATGGATTCAGTCAGGGGGCAATCAGCCCCAGCATTTT. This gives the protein CSATWIQSGGNQPQHF.

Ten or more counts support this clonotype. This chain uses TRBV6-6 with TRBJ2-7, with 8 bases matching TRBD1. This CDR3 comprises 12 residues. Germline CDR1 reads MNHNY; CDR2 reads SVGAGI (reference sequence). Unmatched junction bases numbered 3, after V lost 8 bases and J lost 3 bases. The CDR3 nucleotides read TGTGCCAGCGGGACAGGTGGCTACGAGCAGTACTTC. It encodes CASGTGGYEQYF.

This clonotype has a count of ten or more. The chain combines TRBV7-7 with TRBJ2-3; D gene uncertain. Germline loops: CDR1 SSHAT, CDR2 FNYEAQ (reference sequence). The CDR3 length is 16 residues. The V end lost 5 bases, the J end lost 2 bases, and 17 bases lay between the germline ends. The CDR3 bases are TGTGCCAGCAGCCCCGCCGCCCTAGGAATCACAGATACGCAGTATTTT. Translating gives CASSPAALGITDTQYF. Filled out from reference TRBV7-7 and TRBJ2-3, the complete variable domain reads GAGVSQSPRYKVTKRGQDVTLRCDPISSHATLYWYQQALGQGPEFLTYFNYEAQPDKSGLPSDRFSAERPEGSISTLTIQRTEQRDSAMYRCASSPAALGITDTQYFGPGTRLTVL.

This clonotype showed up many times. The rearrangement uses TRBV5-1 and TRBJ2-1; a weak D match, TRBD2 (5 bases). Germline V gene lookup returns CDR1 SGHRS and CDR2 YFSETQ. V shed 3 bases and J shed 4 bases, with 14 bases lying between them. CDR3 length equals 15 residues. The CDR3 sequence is CASSSADSTYNEQFF. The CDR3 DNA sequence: TGCGCCAGCAGCTCGGCGGACTCGACGTACAATGAGCAGTTCTTC.

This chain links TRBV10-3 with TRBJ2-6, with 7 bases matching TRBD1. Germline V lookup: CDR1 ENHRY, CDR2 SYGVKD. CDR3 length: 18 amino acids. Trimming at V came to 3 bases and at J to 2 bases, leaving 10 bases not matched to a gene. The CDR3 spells CAISDRPAGGAGANVLTF. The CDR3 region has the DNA TGTGCCATCAGTGATCGGCCGGCAGGGGGTGCTGGGGCCAACGTCCTGACTTTC.

The DNA of the CDR3 is TGCAGCGTAGGGGACAGCCACAATGAAAAACTGTTTTTT. As protein: CSVGDSHNEKLFF. This chain uses TRBV29-1 with TRBJ1-4; 7 bases agree with TRBD1. With V trimmed by 6 bases and J by 5 bases, 6 bases remained unmatched. CDR3 length: 13 residues. Germline CDR1 reads SQVTM; CDR2 reads ANQGSEA.

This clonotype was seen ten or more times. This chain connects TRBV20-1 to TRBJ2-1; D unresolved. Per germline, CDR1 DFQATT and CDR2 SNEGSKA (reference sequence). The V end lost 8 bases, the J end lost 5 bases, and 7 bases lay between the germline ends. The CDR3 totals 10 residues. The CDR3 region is CSPLDNEQFF. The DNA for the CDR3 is TGCAGTCCATTGGACAATGAGCAGTTCTTC.

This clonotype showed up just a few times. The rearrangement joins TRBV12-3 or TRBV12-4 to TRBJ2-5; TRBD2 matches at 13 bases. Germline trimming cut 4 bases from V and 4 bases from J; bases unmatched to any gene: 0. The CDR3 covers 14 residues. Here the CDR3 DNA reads TGTGCCAGCAGTTGGACTAGCGGGAGAGAGACCCAGTACTTC. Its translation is CASSWTSGRETQYF.

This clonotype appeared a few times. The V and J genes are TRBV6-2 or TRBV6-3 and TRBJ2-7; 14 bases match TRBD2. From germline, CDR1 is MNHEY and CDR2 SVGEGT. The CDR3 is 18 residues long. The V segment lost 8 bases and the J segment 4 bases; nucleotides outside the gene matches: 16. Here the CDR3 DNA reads TGTGCCAGCGAGAAAGCTGAACCGGGACTAGCGGGAGTATACGAGCAGTACTTC. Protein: CASEKAEPGLAGVYEQYF.

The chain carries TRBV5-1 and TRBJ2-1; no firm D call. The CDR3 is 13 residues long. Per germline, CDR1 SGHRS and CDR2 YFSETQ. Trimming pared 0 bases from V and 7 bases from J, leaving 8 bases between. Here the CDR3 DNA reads TGCGCCAGCAGCTTGGAACGGTTAAATGAGCAGTTCTTC. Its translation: CASSLERLNEQFF.

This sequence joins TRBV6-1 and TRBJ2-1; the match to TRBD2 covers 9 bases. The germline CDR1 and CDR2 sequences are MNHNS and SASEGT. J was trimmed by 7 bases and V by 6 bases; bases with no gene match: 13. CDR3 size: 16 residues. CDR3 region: CASSPVAGALWNEQFF. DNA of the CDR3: TGTGCCAGCAGCCCTGTAGCGGGAGCGCTTTGGAATGAGCAGTTCTTC.

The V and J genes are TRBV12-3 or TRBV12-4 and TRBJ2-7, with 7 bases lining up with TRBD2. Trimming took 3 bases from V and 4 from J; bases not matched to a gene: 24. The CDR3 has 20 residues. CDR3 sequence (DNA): TGTGCCAGCAGTTTTGGGCCCCTGGACCCACGGACTAGTAGACGATACGAGCAGTACTTC. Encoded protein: CASSFGPLDPRTSRRYEQYF.

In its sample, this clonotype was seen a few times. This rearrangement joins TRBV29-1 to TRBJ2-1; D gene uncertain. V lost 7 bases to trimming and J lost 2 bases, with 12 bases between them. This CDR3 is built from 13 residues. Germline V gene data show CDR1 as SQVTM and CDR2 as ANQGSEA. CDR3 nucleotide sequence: TGCAGCGCTGATCCGGGCCCCTACAATGAGCAGTTCTTC. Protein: CSADPGPYNEQFF.

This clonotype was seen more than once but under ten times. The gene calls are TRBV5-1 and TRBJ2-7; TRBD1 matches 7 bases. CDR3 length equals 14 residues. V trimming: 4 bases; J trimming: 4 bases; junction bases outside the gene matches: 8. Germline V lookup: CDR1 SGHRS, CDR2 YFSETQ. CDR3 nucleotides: TGCGCCAGCAGCCTAATAGGGGGCCGGTACGAGCAGTACTTC. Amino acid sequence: CASSLIGGRYEQYF.

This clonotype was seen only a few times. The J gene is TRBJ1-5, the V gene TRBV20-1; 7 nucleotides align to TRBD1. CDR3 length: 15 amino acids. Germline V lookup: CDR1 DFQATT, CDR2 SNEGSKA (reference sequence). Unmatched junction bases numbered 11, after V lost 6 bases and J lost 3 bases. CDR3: CSAPSGGQNNQPQHF. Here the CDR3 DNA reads TGCAGTGCCCCTTCGGGGGGACAGAACAATCAGCCCCAGCATTTT.

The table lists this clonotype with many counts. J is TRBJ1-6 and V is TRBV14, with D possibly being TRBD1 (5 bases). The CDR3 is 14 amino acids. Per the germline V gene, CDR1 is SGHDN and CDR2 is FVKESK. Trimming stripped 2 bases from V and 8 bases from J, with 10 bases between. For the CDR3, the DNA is TGTGCCAGCAGCCAACCCCTCAGGGATTCACCCCTCCACTTT. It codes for CASSQPLRDSPLHF.

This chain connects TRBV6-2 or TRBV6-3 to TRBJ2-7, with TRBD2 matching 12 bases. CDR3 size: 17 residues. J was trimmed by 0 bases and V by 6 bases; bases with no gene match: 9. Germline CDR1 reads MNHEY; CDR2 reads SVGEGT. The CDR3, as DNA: TGTGCCAGCAGCTACCATCGGACTAGCGGGGCCTCCTACGAGCAGTACTTC. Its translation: CASSYHRTSGASYEQYF.

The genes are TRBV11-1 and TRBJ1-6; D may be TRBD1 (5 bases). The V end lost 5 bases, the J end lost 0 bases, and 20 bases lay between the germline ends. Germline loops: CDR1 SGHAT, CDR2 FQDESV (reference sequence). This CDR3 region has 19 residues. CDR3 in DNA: TGTGCCAGCAGCCCATTGGAAGGGGCGCTTAGCTCCTATAATTCACCCCTCCACTTT. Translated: CASSPLEGALSSYNSPLHF.

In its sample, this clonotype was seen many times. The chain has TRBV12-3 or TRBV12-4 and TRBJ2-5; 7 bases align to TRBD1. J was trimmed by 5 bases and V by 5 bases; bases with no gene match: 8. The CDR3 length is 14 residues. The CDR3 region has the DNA TGTGCCAGCAGTGGGACAGCCCCATGGGAGACCCAGTACTTC. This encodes CASSGTAPWETQYF.